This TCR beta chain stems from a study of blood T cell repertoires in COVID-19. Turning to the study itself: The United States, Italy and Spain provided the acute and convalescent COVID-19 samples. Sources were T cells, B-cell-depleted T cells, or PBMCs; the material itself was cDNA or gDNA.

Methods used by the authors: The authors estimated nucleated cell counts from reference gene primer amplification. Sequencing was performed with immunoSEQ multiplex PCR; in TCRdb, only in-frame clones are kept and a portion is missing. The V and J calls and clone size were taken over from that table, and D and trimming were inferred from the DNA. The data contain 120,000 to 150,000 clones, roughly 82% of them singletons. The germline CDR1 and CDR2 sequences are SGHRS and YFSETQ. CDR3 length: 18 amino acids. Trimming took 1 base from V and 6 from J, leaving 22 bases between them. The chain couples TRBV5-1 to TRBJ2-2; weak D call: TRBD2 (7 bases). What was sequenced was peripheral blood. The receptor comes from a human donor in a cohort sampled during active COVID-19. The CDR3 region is CASSLRPGGGSIAGELFF. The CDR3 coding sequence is TGCGCCAGCAGCTTGCGGCCCGGGGGCGGGAGTATCGCCGGGGAGCTGTTTTTT.